What follows is one T cell receptor (beta chain) and its context. This entry comes from a study of blood T cell repertoires in COVID-19. Study summary: Samples taken during acute and convalescent COVID-19 were collected in the United States, Italy and Spain. The cDNA or gDNA used as material had been derived from T cells, B-cell-depleted T cells, or PBMCs.

In the original analysis: Cell counts per sample came from amplifying reference gene primers. TCRdb's table, derived via immunoSEQ multiplex PCR, lists solely in-frame clones and lacks some. V and J calls and clone size follow that table, whereas D and trimming were derived from the DNA. The data hold 220,000 or so clones, with about 85% observed a single time. The germline V gene encodes CDR1 SGHRS and CDR2 YFSETQ. The CDR3 contains 14 residues. The junction had 5 bases not matched to a gene; V was cut back by 4 bases and J by 5 bases. Sequencing was done on a sample of peripheral blood. This receptor was identified in a man between 45 and 60 years old who had recovered from COVID-19. The chain recombines TRBV5-1 with TRBJ1-4; 7 positions match TRBD1. The CDR3 DNA reads TGCGCCAGCAGCCGGACAGGAAAAAATGAAAAACTGTTTTTT. This encodes CASSRTGKNEKLFF. Complete variable domain (other parts from reference TRBV5-1 and TRBJ1-4): KAGVTQTPRYLIKTRGQQVTLSCSPISGHRSVSWYQQTPGQGLQFLFEYFSETQRNKGNFPGRFSGRQFSNSRSEMNVSTLELGDSALYLCASSRTGKNEKLFFGSGTQLSVL.